The present entry profiles one TCR beta chain with its context. What it binds is unknown. The V and J ends lost 6 bases and 8 bases, in that order; junction bases with no gene match: 8. Germline assignment: CDR1 ENHRY and CDR2 SYGVKD. CDR3 length equals 13 residues. This record belongs to a study of response to subunit inactivated influenza vaccine. Study-wide points: That few new T cells are recruited by each seasonal influenza vaccination was the authors' suggestion.

TCRdb itself ran the RT-PCR reads through MiXCR, one entry per CDR3 protein. The repertoire consists of 550,000 to 800,000 distinct CDR3 sequences, with about 15% occurring once and the leading ten covering 5.5% to 7%. This TCR came from a man between 45 and 60 years old who received an inactivated influenza vaccine. The genes are TRBV10-3 and TRBJ1-2, with TRBD1 matching over 8 bases. The specimen was PBMCs from blood, collected less than 15 days before vaccination. The CDR3 here is CAISGGQGGGYTF. The CDR3 nucleotides are TGTGCCATCAGCGGAGGACAGGGCGGCGGCTACACCTTC.